A single sample is the source of the 3 T cell receptor beta chains below, sequenced in a study of blood T cell repertoires in COVID-19. Sequencing was performed with immunoSEQ multiplex PCR; in TCRdb, only in-frame clones are kept and a portion is missing. The sample includes approximately 240,000 clones, approximately 91% seen only once; the top ten take 2% to 2.5%. The source material was peripheral blood. All receptors come from a middle-aged woman who had recovered from COVID-19.

The CDR3, as DNA: TGTGCCAGCAGCCTCCAGACAGGGGGCATGGCTGGGGCCAACGTCCTGACTTTC. Translating gives CASSLQTGGMAGANVLTF. This rearrangement joins TRBV7-2 to TRBJ2-6; 10 nucleotides align to TRBD1. After removal of 5 bases from V and 2 bases from J, the junction contained 9 bases not matched to a gene. The CDR3 spans 18 residues. CDR1 and CDR2 from the germline V gene are SGHTA and FQGNSA.

V usage is TRBV19 and J usage is TRBJ1-3; tentative D call: TRBD1 (5 bases). The CDR3 is 14 amino acids. Germline assignment: CDR1 LNHDA and CDR2 SQIVND (reference sequence). V lost 6 bases, J lost 0 bases, and 9 bases lay in between. CDR3 coding DNA: TGTGCCAGTAGCTCACAGGTCTCTGGAAACACCATATATTTT. Encoded protein: CASSSQVSGNTIYF.

This clone was seen just once. The chain is built from TRBV18 and TRBJ1-4; D possibly corresponds to TRBD1 (5 bases). CDR3 length: 14 residues. CDR1 and CDR2 (germline): KGHSH, LQKENI. V gave up 3 bases and J gave up 5 bases, with 10 bases separating them. The CDR3 nucleotides are TGTGCCAGCTCACCGTGGGGACTGAATGAAAAACTGTTTTTT. As protein: CASSPWGLNEKLFF.